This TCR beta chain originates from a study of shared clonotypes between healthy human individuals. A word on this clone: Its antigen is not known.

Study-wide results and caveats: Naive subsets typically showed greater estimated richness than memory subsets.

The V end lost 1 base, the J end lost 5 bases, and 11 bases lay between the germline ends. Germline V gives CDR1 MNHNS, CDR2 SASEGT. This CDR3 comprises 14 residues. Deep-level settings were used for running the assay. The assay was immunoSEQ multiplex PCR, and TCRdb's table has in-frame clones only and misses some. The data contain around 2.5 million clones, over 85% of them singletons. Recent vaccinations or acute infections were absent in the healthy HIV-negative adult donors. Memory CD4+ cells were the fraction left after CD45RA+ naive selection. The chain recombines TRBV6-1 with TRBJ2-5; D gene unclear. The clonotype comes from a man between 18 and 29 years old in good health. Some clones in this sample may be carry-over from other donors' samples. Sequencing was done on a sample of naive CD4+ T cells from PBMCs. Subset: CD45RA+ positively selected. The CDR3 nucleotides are TGTGCCAGCAGTGAAGGATGGGTGTGGGAGACCCAGTACTTC. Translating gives CASSEGWVWETQYF.